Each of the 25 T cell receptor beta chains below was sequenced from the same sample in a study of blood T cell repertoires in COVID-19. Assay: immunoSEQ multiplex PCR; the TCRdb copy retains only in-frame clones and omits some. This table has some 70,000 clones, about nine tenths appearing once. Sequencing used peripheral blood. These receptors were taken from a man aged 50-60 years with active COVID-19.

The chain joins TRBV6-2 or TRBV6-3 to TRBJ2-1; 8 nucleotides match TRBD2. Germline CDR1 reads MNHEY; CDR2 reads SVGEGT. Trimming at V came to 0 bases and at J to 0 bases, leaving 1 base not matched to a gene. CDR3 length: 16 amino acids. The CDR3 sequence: CASSYSLAGSYNEQFF. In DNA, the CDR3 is TGTGCCAGCAGTTACTCCCTAGCGGGCTCCTACAATGAGCAGTTCTTC.

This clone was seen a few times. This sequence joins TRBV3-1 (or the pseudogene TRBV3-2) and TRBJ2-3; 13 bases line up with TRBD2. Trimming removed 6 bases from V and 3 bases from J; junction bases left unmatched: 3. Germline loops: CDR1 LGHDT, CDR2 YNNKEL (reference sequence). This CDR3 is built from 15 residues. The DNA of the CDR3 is TGTGCCAGCAGGCGGACTAGCGGGAGAACAGATACGCAGTATTTT. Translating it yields CASRRTSGRTDTQYF.

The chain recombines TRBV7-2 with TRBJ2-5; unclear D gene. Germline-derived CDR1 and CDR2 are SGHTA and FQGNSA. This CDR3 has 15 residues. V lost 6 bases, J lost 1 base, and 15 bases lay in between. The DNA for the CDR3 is TGTGCCAGCAGTTCTTCCTCGTCCTTCCAAGAGACCCAGTACTTC. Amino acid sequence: CASSSSSSFQETQYF.

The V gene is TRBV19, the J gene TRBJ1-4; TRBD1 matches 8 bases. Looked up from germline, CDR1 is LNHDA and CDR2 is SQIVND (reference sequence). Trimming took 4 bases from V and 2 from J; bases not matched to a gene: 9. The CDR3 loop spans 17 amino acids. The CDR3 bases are TGTGCCAGTAGTACGCCCGGACAGGGATCGACTAATGAAAAACTGTTTTTT. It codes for CASSTPGQGSTNEKLFF.

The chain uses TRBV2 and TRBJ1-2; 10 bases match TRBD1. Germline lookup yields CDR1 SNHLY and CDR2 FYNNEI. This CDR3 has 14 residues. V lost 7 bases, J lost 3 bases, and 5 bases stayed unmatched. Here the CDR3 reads CASTYGQGDYGYTF. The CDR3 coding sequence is TGTGCCAGCACCTACGGACAGGGGGACTATGGCTACACCTTC.

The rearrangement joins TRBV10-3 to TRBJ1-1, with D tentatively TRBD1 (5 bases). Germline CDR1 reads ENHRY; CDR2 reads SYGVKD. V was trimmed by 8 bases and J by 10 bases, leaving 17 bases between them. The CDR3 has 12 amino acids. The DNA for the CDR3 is TGTGCCATCGGTCAGGGATCCCACGGAGCTTTCTTT. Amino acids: CAIGQGSHGAFF.

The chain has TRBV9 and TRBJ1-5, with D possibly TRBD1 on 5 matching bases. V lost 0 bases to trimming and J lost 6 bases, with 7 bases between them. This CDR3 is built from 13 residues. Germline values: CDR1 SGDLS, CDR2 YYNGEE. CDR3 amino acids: CASSVGGFQPQHF. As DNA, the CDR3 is TGTGCCAGCAGCGTAGGGGGCTTTCAGCCCCAGCATTTT.

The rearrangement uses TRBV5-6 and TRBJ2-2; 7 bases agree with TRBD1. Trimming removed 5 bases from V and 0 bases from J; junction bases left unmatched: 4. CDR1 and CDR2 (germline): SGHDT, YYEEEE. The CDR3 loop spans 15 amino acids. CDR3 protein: CASRPQGTNTGELFF. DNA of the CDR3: TGTGCCAGCAGACCACAGGGGACGAACACCGGGGAGCTGTTTTTT.

This chain's CDR3 is CASSPSVSNEKLFF. The DNA of the CDR3 is TGTGCCAGCTCACCATCCGTTTCTAATGAAAAACTGTTTTTT. V is TRBV18 and J is TRBJ1-4; D is unclear. The CDR3 is made up of 14 amino acids. The V end was cut by 2 bases, the J end by 3 bases, with 7 bases between. CDR1 is KGHSH and CDR2 is LQKENI in the germline V gene.

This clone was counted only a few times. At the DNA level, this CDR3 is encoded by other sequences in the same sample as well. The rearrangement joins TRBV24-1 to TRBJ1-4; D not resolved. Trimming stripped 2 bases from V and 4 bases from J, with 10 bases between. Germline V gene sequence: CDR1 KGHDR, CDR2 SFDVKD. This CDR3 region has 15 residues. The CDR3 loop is CATSDSTGVNEKLFF. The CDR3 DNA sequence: TGTGCCACCAGTGATTCCACCGGGGTTAATGAAAAACTGTTTTTT.

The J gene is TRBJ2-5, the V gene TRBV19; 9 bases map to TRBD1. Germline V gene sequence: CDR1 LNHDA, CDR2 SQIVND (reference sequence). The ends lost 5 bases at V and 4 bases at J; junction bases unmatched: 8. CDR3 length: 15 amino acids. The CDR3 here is CASSLGTGWGETQYF. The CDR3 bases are TGTGCCAGTAGTCTCGGGACAGGGTGGGGAGAGACCCAGTACTTC.

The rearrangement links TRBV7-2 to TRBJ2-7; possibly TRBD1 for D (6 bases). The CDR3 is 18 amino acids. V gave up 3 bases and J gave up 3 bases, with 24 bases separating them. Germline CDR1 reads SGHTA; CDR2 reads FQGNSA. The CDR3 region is CASSLEPPGTNERYEQYF. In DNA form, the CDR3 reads TGTGCCAGCAGCTTGGAACCCCCAGGGACAAACGAGCGCTACGAGCAGTACTTC.

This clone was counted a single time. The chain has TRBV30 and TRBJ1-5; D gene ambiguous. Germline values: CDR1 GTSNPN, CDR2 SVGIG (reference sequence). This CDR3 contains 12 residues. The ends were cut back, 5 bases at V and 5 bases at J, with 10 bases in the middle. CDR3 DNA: TGTGCCTGGGGCCTTCGGGATCAGCCCCAGCATTTT. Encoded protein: CAWGLRDQPQHF.

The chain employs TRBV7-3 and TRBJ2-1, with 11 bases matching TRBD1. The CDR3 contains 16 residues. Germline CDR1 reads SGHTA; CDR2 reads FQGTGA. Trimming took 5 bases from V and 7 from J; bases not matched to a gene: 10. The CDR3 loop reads CASSAPGQGDRNEQFF. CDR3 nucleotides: TGTGCCAGCAGCGCTCCGGGACAGGGGGATCGAAATGAGCAGTTCTTC.

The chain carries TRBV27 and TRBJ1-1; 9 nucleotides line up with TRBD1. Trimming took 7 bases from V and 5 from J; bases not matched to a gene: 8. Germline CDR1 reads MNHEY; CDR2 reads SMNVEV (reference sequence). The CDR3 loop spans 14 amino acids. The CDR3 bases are TGTGCCAGCAAGGAGACGGGACAGGGAACTGAAGCTTTCTTT. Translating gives CASKETGQGTEAFF.

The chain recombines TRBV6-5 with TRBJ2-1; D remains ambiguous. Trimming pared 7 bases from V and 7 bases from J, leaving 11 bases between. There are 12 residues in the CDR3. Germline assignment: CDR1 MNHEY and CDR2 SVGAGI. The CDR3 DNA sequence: TGTGCCAGCAACGCCGGTAGTAATGAGCAGTTCTTC. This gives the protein CASNAGSNEQFF.

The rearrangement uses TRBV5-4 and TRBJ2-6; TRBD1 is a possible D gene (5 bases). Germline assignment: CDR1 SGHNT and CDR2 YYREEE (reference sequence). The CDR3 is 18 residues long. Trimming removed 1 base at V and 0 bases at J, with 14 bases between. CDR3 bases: TGTGCCAGCAGCTTGCGTGGGCAGGGCTTCTCTGGGGCCAACGTCCTGACTTTC. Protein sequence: CASSLRGQGFSGANVLTF.

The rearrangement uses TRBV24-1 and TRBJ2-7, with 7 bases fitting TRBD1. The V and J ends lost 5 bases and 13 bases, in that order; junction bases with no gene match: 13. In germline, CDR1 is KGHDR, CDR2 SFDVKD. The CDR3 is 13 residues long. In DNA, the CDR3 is TGTGCCACCAGTGGGGGACAGTGGGATAGAGCTTACTTC. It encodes CATSGGQWDRAYF.

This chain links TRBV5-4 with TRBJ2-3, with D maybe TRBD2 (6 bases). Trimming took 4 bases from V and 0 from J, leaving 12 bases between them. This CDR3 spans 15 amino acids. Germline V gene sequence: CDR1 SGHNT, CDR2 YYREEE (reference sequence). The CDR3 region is CASSPTGVSTDTQYF. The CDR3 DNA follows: TGTGCCAGCAGCCCTACGGGAGTTAGCACAGATACGCAGTATTTT.

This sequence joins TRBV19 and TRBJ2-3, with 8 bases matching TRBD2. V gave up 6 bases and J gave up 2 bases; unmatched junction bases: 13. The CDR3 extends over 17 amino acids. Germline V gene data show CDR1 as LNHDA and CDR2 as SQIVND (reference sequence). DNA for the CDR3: TGTGCCAGTAGGTACCGGGGGGGGCCGCAGCTCACAGATACGCAGTATTTT. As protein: CASRYRGGPQLTDTQYF.

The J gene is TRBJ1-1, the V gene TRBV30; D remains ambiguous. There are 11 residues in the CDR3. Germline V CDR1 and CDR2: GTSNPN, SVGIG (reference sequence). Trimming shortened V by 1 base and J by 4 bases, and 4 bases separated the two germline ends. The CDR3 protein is CAWSESTEAFF. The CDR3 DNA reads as TGTGCCTGGAGTGAGAGCACTGAAGCTTTCTTT.

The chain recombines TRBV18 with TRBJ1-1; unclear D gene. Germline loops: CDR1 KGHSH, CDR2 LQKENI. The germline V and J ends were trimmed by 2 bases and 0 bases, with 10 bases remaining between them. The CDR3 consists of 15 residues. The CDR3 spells CASSPRLTMNTEAFF. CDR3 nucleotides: TGTGCCAGCTCACCAAGACTGACGATGAACACTGAAGCTTTCTTT. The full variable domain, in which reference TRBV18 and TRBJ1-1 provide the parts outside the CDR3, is NAGVMQNPRHLVRRRGQEARLRCSPMKGHSHVYWYRQLPEEGLKFMVYLQKENIIDESGMPKERFSAEFPKEGPSILRIQQVVRGDSAAYFCASSPRLTMNTEAFFGQGTRLTVV.

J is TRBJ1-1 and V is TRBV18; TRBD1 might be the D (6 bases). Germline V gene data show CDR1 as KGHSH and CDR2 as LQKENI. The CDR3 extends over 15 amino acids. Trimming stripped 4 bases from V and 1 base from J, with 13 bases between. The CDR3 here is CASSLTGNTNTEAFF. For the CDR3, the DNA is TGTGCCAGCTCACTCACAGGGAATACGAACACTGAAGCTTTCTTT.

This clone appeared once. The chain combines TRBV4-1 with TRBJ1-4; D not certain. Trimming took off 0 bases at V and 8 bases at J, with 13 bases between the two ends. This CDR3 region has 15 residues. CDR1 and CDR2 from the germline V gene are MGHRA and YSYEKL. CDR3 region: CASSQDPAVAEKLFF. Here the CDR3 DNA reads TGCGCCAGCAGCCAAGATCCGGCGGTGGCCGAAAAACTGTTTTTT.

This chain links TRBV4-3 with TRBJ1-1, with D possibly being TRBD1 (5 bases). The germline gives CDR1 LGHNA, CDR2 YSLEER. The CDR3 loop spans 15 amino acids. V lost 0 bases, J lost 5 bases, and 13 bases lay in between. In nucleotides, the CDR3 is TGCGCCAGCAGCCAAGACGGTTACGGGGGAACTGAAGCTTTCTTT. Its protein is CASSQDGYGGTEAFF.